The next 11 T cell receptor beta chains were all read from a single sample in a study of T cell repertoires in cytomegalovirus infection. TCRdb recomputed calls from the reads with MiXCR, one row per CDR3 protein. Of under 450,000 distinct CDR3 sequences listed, about 35% are singletons. These receptors' targets are unknown. The sample here was cultured PBMCs, taken from culture after CMV antigen stimulation. These receptors came from a human donor in good health (CMV status not recorded). Some clones in this sample may be carry-over from other donors' samples.

The CDR3 DNA follows: TGTGCCACCCGTCCGGGACTAGGAGCCGGAGAGACCCAGTACTTC. Its translation is CATRPGLGAGETQYF. The J gene is TRBJ2-5, the V gene TRBV12-3 or TRBV12-4; TRBD2 matches 8 bases. The V gene end was trimmed by 10 bases and the J gene end by 4 bases; junction bases not matched to a gene: 14. The CDR3 runs 15 residues.

The rearrangement links TRBV6-1 to TRBJ1-2; D uncertain. Trimming stripped 5 bases from V and 4 bases from J, with 20 bases between. This CDR3 is built from 16 residues. Germline CDR1 is MNHNS and CDR2 is SASEGT. The CDR3 sequence: CASSYKAPDGVYGYTF. CDR3 bases: TGTGCCAGCAGTTACAAGGCACCGGACGGAGTCTATGGCTACACCTTC.

This clonotype was found a few times. The V call is TRBV5-1, the J call TRBJ2-1, with 12 bases identical to TRBD2. Germline values: CDR1 SGHRS, CDR2 YFSETQ. Trimming at V came to 4 bases and at J to 8 bases, leaving 7 bases not matched to a gene. The CDR3 contains 15 residues. This CDR3 is CASSTGLAGSDEQFF. The CDR3 bases are TGCGCCAGCAGCACGGGACTAGCGGGCAGCGATGAGCAGTTCTTC.

The V call is TRBV15, the J call TRBJ2-2; D call uncertain. CDR1 is LNHNV, CDR2 YYDKDF, per germline (reference sequence). V lost 6 bases and J 4 bases, leaving 12 bases between the germline ends. The CDR3 has 14 amino acids. The CDR3 DNA reads TGTGCCACCAGGGTTACGGTGGTCACCGGGGAGCTGTTTTTT. This codes for CATRVTVVTGELFF.

The rearrangement links TRBV5-1 to TRBJ1-1; 8 bases are shared with TRBD1. V dropped 6 bases and J dropped 2; count of bases not matched to a gene: 6. Germline CDR1 reads SGHRS; CDR2 reads YFSETQ. This CDR3 is 14 amino acids long. The CDR3 loop is CASMGTGTNTEAFF. The CDR3 bases are TGCGCCAGCATGGGGACAGGTACTAACACTGAAGCTTTCTTT.

This clonotype was seen repeatedly, ten times or more. V usage is TRBV7-2 and J usage is TRBJ2-7; D is unresolved. V was trimmed by 0 bases and J by 3 bases, leaving 3 bases between them. CDR1 SGHTA and CDR2 FQGNSA come from the germline V gene. The CDR3 is 12 residues long. DNA of the CDR3: TGTGCCAGCAGCTTAGCTTTCTACGAGCAGTACTTC. It encodes CASSLAFYEQYF.

V usage is TRBV2 and J usage is TRBJ2-7, with 10 bases identical to TRBD2. Germline V gene sequence: CDR1 SNHLY, CDR2 FYNNEI. After removal of 5 bases from V and 5 bases from J, the junction contained 15 bases not matched to a gene. The CDR3 sequence is 17 residues long. Here the CDR3 reads CASSSIAGGATLDEQYF. The DNA of the CDR3 is TGTGCCAGCAGTTCAATAGCGGGGGGCGCGACTCTAGACGAGCAGTACTTC.

The chain has TRBV10-1 and TRBJ2-7; TRBD2 aligns across 7 bases. CDR1 is WNHNN, CDR2 SYGVQD, per germline (reference sequence). There are 13 residues in the CDR3. CDR3 nucleotides: TGCGCTCGAGGGGCTAGCGGAGACTACGAGCAGTACGTC. Translation gives CARGASGDYEQYV.

The chain recombines TRBV27 with TRBJ1-2; D may be TRBD1 (5 bases). This CDR3 region has 16 residues. Germline V lookup: CDR1 MNHEY, CDR2 SMNVEV (reference sequence). V lost 5 bases and J 4 bases, leaving 20 bases between the germline ends. In DNA, the CDR3 is TGTGCCAGCAGTCTCAGGTCCGGGGCACTTGGCTATGGCTACACCTTC. Protein: CASSLRSGALGYGYTF.

This sequence joins TRBV29-1 and TRBJ2-7, with 13 bases matching TRBD2. CDR1 SQVTM and CDR2 ANQGSEA come from the germline V gene. The CDR3 totals 16 residues. The junction had 13 bases not matched to a gene; V was cut back by 7 bases and J by 4 bases. The CDR3 sequence is CSAGTSGALGAYEQYV. As DNA, the CDR3 is TGCAGCGCTGGGACTAGCGGGGCCCTTGGCGCTTACGAGCAGTACGTC.

The table lists this clonotype with a few counts. The rearrangement uses TRBV4-3 and TRBJ1-4; the D is unclear. Trimming left V 1 base short and J 3 bases short, with 18 bases between. The CDR3 runs 18 residues. The germline V gene encodes CDR1 LGHNA and CDR2 YSLEER. CDR3 coding DNA: TGCGCCAGCAGCCAAGGCGAGATTGAATTGTCCGCTAATGAAAAACTGTTTTTT. Protein product: CASSQGEIELSANEKLFF.